This entry lists 18 T cell receptor beta chains sequenced from one sample in a study of control samples from healthy donors and cancer patients (dated by TCRdb to the early 2020s). The library came from the immunoSEQ multiplex PCR assay. TCRdb holds this immuneACCESS table with in-frame rearrangements only. Some clones are missing; in checked studies, unresolved V genes explain under half, and the rest has no known cause. The sample table shows 150,000 to 190,000 clones, and 93% are seen once. Clones ranked in the top ten supply 2% to 2.5% of the sample. Sequenced sample: blood. All receptors come from a man between 45 and 60 years old in good health.

The chain recombines TRBV5-4 with TRBJ2-2; no firm D call. The CDR3 is made up of 15 amino acids. The germline V gene encodes CDR1 SGHNT and CDR2 YYREEE (reference sequence). Between the trimmed V and J ends, which lost 0 bases and 3 bases, there was a span of 9 bases. CDR3 sequence reads: CASSLVTPDTGELFF. The CDR3 DNA reads as TGTGCCAGCAGCTTGGTGACTCCCGACACCGGGGAGCTGTTTTTT. Full variable domain (rest looked up from reference TRBV5-4 and TRBJ2-2): ETGVTQSPTHLIKTRGQQVTLRCSSQSGHNTVSWYQQALGQGPQFIFQYYREEENGRGNFPPRFSGLQFPNYSSELNVNALELDDSALYLCASSLVTPDTGELFFGEGSRLTVL.

The chain employs TRBV19 and TRBJ2-2; D is unresolved. Trimming stripped 6 bases from V and 1 base from J, with 9 bases between. This CDR3 region has 14 residues. Germline CDR1 and CDR2: LNHDA and SQIVND (reference sequence). In DNA form, the CDR3 reads TGTGCCAGTAGGAGCTATGGGAACACCGGGGAGCTGTTTTTT. Translated: CASRSYGNTGELFF.

This clone was detected once. The gene calls are TRBV9 and TRBJ2-1, with TRBD2 as a possible D gene (6 bases). The CDR3 loop spans 14 amino acids. Trimming stripped 6 bases from V and 9 bases from J, with 19 bases between. Germline V CDR1 and CDR2: SGDLS, YYNGEE. The CDR3 DNA follows: TGTGCCAGCACCCTAGAGGCGGGGTTCGGTGAGCAGTTCTTC. This translates into CASTLEAGFGEQFF. The entire variable domain, with the rest obtained from reference TRBV9 and TRBJ2-1, is as follows: DSGVTQTPKHLITATGQRVTLRCSPRSGDLSVYWYQQSLDQGLQFLIQYYNGEERAKGNILERFSAQQFPDLHSELNLSSLELGDSALYFCASTLEAGFGEQFFGPGTRLTVL.

This sequence joins TRBV28 and TRBJ2-7; D might be TRBD1 (6 bases). The CDR3 length is 13 residues. CDR1 is MDHEN, CDR2 SYDVKM, per germline. V was clipped by 9 bases and J by 0 bases, with 12 bases between them. The CDR3 coding sequence is TGTGCCAGTGGGGGACACCACTCCTACGAGCAGTACTTC. Encoded protein: CASGGHHSYEQYF.

V usage is TRBV19 and J usage is TRBJ2-3, with TRBD2 matching over 10 bases. Looked up from germline, CDR1 is LNHDA and CDR2 is SQIVND (reference sequence). V shed 1 base and J 2 bases; nucleotides not matched to a gene: 9. The CDR3 loop spans 18 amino acids. The CDR3 coding sequence is TGTGCCAGTAGTATAGCAAGCGGGAGGGCAGCATACACAGATACGCAGTATTTT. This encodes CASSIASGRAAYTDTQYF. Filled out from reference TRBV19 and TRBJ2-3, the complete variable domain reads DGGITQSPKYLFRKEGQNVTLSCEQNLNHDAMYWYRQDPGQGLRLIYYSQIVNDFQKGDIAEGYSVSREKKESFPLTVTSAQKNPTAFYLCASSIASGRAAYTDTQYFGPGTRLTVL.

The rearrangement uses TRBV3-1 (or the pseudogene TRBV3-2) and TRBJ1-6, with TRBD1 matching over 7 bases. Germline V CDR1 and CDR2: LGHDT, YNNKEL (reference sequence). The CDR3 has 15 residues. V gave up 4 bases and J gave up 5 bases; unmatched junction bases: 5. The CDR3 nucleotides are TGTGCCAGCAGCCTCACGACAGGGAATAATTCACCCCTCCACTTT. It is translated as CASSLTTGNNSPLHF.

The V and J genes are TRBV10-3 and TRBJ1-2; 7 positions match TRBD1. V gave up 0 bases and J gave up 12 bases; unmatched junction bases: 7. CDR3 length: 13 amino acids. CDR1 is ENHRY and CDR2 is SYGVKD in the germline V gene. The CDR3, as DNA: TGTGCCATCAGTGAGTCACAGGGGCAATCGCACACCTTC. Residues: CAISESQGQSHTF.

The J gene is TRBJ1-4, the V gene TRBV5-1; tentative D call: TRBD1 (6 bases). V lost 4 bases to trimming and J lost 7 bases, with 20 bases between them. There are 16 residues in the CDR3. Germline loops: CDR1 SGHRS, CDR2 YFSETQ. CDR3 nucleotide sequence: TGCGCCAGCAGCCCACGGGAGGGGGTAGTTGGTGAAAAACTGTTTTTT. As protein: CASSPREGVVGEKLFF.

In its sample, this clone was seen a few times. The chain combines TRBV10-3 with TRBJ1-1; tentative D call: TRBD1 (5 bases). The CDR3 consists of 16 residues. V lost 4 bases and J lost 5, with 20 bases in between. Germline V gene lookup returns CDR1 ENHRY and CDR2 SYGVKD. The CDR3 region is CAISASQGKAGTEAFF. The DNA of the CDR3 is TGTGCCATCAGTGCGAGCCAGGGAAAGGCGGGGACTGAAGCTTTCTTT.

The chain recombines TRBV5-1 with TRBJ1-1, with TRBD1 identical over 8 bases. Looked up from germline, CDR1 is SGHRS and CDR2 is YFSETQ. Unmatched junction bases numbered 8, after V lost 1 base and J lost 0 bases. CDR3 length equals 17 residues. CDR3 coding DNA: TGCGCCAGCAGCTTGTCCGGGACAGGAGCACTGAACACTGAAGCTTTCTTT. Protein product: CASSLSGTGALNTEAFF.

The chain uses TRBV2 and TRBJ1-2, with TRBD1 identical over 7 bases. CDR3 length: 11 residues. The junction had 4 bases not matched to a gene; V was cut back by 10 bases and J by 5 bases. Germline values: CDR1 SNHLY, CDR2 FYNNEI. CDR3 bases: TGTGCCACCCAGGGGGGTTATGGCTACACCTTC. It yields the protein CATQGGYGYTF.

The J gene is TRBJ1-5, the V gene TRBV19; 12 nucleotides align to TRBD1. Germline V gives CDR1 LNHDA, CDR2 SQIVND (reference sequence). This CDR3 is 19 amino acids long. The junction had 11 bases not matched to a gene; V was cut back by 3 bases and J by 2 bases. CDR3 coding DNA: TGTGCCAGTAGTATCCCCGCCGGGACAGGGGGCGGCGGCAATCAGCCCCAGCATTTT. Protein sequence: CASSIPAGTGGGGNQPQHF.

The V and J genes are TRBV14 and TRBJ2-7; D is undetermined. Germline CDR1 reads SGHDN; CDR2 reads FVKESK. This CDR3 has 15 amino acids. Trimming cost V 1 base and J 0 bases, with 10 bases left between them. CDR3 DNA: TGTGCCAGCAGCCAAGGCCACCCTGCCTCCTACGAGCAGTACTTC. Its protein product is CASSQGHPASYEQYF.

This clone was found once. The CDR3 sequence: CASSRSGTPIGKTQYF. The CDR3 nucleotides are TGTGCCAGCAGCCGATCCGGGACACCCATCGGAAAGACCCAGTACTTC. V is TRBV3-1 (or the pseudogene TRBV3-2) and J is TRBJ2-5; a weak D match, TRBD1 (6 bases). The CDR3 sequence is 16 residues long. CDR1 and CDR2 from the germline V gene are LGHDT and YNNKEL (reference sequence). The V end lost 4 bases, the J end lost 6 bases, and 21 bases lay between the germline ends.

This chain connects TRBV7-2 to TRBJ1-2; D call uncertain. Germline CDR1 reads SGHTA; CDR2 reads FQGNSA. The CDR3 extends over 13 amino acids. V shed 1 base and J shed 4 bases, with 7 bases lying between them. As DNA, the CDR3 is TGTGCCAGCAGCTTAGGGGGAAGCTATGGCTACACCTTC. Translation: CASSLGGSYGYTF.

In this sample, this clone turned up a few times. The chain has TRBV5-1 and TRBJ2-7, with 8 nucleotides matching TRBD1. From germline, CDR1 is SGHRS and CDR2 YFSETQ. The CDR3 spans 13 residues. With 4 bases clipped from V and 6 bases from J, the junction kept 6 bases outside the gene matches. The CDR3 nucleotides are TGCGCCAGCAGCCCGGACAGGGCTCGCGAGCAGTACTTC. Translation gives CASSPDRAREQYF.

V is TRBV5-1 and J is TRBJ1-1, with D perhaps TRBD1 (6 bases). This CDR3 is 17 amino acids long. Trimming stripped 5 bases from V and 7 bases from J, with 27 bases between. The germline gives CDR1 SGHRS, CDR2 YFSETQ. CDR3 nucleotide sequence: TGCGCCAGCAGGCTGGGGTGGGCAGGGGCCGGATCGCGTGAAGCTTTCTTT. Protein sequence: CASRLGWAGAGSREAFF.

The chain is built from TRBV6-5 and TRBJ2-3; 8 bases fit TRBD1. The germline V gene encodes CDR1 MNHEY and CDR2 SVGAGI. The CDR3 totals 15 residues. V was clipped by 6 bases and J by 2 bases; unmatched bases: 7. CDR3 sequence: CASSTQGAHTDTQYF. Written as DNA, the CDR3 is TGTGCCAGCAGCACCCAGGGGGCACACACAGATACGCAGTATTTT.